This T cell receptor (beta chain) was sequenced in a study of human T cells and chemical hapten exposure. For the study at large: Patch testing was performed with 0.01% DPC on the upper back, with reading at 6 days.

Time point defined: patch test 3, about 24 weeks after DPC sensitization. Treatment noted: therapeutic diphenylcyclopropenone sensitization with weekly scalp DPC. The study extracted total RNA from unfractionated whole blood. One entry per CDR3 protein, called by TCRdb with MiXCR from the RACE reads. The data show 25,000 to 35,000 distinct CDR3 sequences, with around 6% seen just once and about 6% held by the top ten. This clonotype was recorded many times. Antigen: not known. Points from the study as a whole: Against controls, expanded TCRs gave rise to significantly more large CDR3 similarity clusters.

The V gene lost 8 bases and the J gene lost 12 bases, with 11 bases spanning the gap. The CDR3 sequence is 11 residues long. CDR1 is MNHNS and CDR2 is SASEGT in the germline V gene. The sample was whole blood, taken in connection with sensitization to the hapten diphenylcyclopropenone (DPC). V gene TRBV6-1 combines with J gene TRBJ1-6, with no clear D. The receptor comes from a man aged 30 to 45 with alopecia areata. Some clones in this sample may be carry-over from other donors' samples. The CDR3 reads CASLSPGPLHF. For the CDR3, the DNA is TGTGCCAGCCTTTCCCCTGGACCCCTCCACTTT.